This TCR beta chain was observed in a study of regulatory T cells in long-lasting Graves disease. Study summary: Those Graves' patients who were newly diagnosed had been on antithyroid drugs under 3 months.

This clonotype came up many times. In building TCR beta libraries, iRepertoire HTBI primers were used together with Arm-PCR of CDR3 regions. In TCRdb, the multiplex PCR reads were re-called with MiXCR into one record per CDR3 protein. The sample carries 400,000 to 550,000 distinct CDR3 sequences, about 15% recorded once. The V end lost 5 bases, the J end lost 6 bases, and 13 bases lay between the germline ends. The CDR3 spans 14 residues. Per germline, CDR1 SEHNR and CDR2 FQNEAQ (reference sequence). Documented time point: newly diagnosed GD, antithyroid drugs for less than 3 months. From RNA extracted from PBMCs, the TCR library was made. The sample also formed part of further work on T cells in Graves' hyperthyroidism and ophthalmopathy. This second study says: A first-round RT-PCR of the TCR CDR3 used the HTBI primer set.

This receptor was taken from a woman aged 30 to 39 with Graves disease. The chain carries TRBV7-9 and TRBJ2-2; no clear D. The input for sequencing was peripheral blood mononuclear cells (PBMCs), taken at new diagnosis, from a patient treated with antithyroid drugs. Written as DNA, the CDR3 is TGTGCCAGCAGCAGCCCCATAACGTCCGGGGAGCTGTTTTTT. Its protein is CASSSPITSGELFF.